There are many counts of the clone carrying this T cell receptor (beta chain). No antigen is known for it. The entry originates in a study of molecular identifiers for immune sequencing clone quantification. Libraries for naive CD8 T cells, which were made from roughly 21,000 to 960,000 sorted cells, drew on 10%, 30% or 50% of the RNA. Naive CD8 T cells were picked out by sorting for CD8+CD4-CCR7+CD45RA+. The germline V and J ends were trimmed by 2 bases and 6 bases, with 10 bases remaining between them. The CDR3 loop spans 14 amino acids. CDR1 and CDR2 (germline): MDHEN, SYDVKM. MiXCR was run by TCRdb on the PCR reads, yielding one entry per CDR3 protein. The sample holds tens of thousands of distinct CDR3 sequences, 15% to 20% seen once. Findings of the study overall: In naive cells, under 1% of molecules belonged to clones above 20 RNA copies, against over 97% in effector cells.

The specimen was naive CD8+ T cells from blood, with Jurkat cell RNA spiked in. Subset specified: FACS-sorted CD8+CD4-CCR7+CD45RA+ naive T cells. This receptor was identified in a human donor in good health. Some libraries in this study had Jurkat cell RNA spiked in. This chain uses TRBV28 with TRBJ2-2; tentative D call: TRBD2 (6 bases). This CDR3 reads CASSLGGEAGELFF. The CDR3 DNA reads as TGTGCCAGCAGTTTAGGAGGGGAAGCCGGGGAGCTGTTTTTT.